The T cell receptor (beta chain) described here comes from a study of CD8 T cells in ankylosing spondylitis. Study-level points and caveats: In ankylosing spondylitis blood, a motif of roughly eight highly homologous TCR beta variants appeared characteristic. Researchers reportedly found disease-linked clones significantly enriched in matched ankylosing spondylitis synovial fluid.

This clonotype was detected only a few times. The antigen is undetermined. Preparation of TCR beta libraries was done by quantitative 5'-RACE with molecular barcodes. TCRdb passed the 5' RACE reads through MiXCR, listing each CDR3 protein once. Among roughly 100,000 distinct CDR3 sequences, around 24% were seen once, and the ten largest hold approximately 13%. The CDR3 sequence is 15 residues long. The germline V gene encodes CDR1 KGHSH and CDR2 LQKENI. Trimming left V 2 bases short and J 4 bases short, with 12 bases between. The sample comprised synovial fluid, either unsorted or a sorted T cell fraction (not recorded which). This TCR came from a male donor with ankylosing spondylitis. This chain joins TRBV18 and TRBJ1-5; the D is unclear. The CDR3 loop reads CASSPAGYSNQPQHF. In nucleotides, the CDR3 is TGTGCCAGCTCACCAGCGGGTTACTCTAATCAGCCCCAGCATTTT.